Listed below are T cell receptor beta chains from one sample, sequenced in a study of identical twins. In TCRdb, the 5' RACE reads were re-called with MiXCR into one record per CDR3 protein. The sample has around 550,000 distinct CDR3 sequences, roughly 15% seen once. This sample also appeared in a second study, on yellow fever vaccine responses in identical twins.

Material for sequencing was CD4+ T cells sorted from blood. The receptors were gathered from a woman between 18 and 30 years old in good health. Both conserved end residues are part of each CDR3. D genes are given only for firm matches. Clone size is not always given. Where it is, it says once, few, many or a class for expanded clones.

TRBV7-9	.	.	TRBJ1-2	CASSLGQAGGYTF	TGTGCCAGCAGCTTAGGACAGGCAGGGGGCTACACCTTC
TRBV15	.	.	TRBJ2-2	CATSGVTANTGELFF	TGTGCCACCAGCGGAGTAACAGCGAACACCGGGGAGCTGTTTTTT
TRBV5-1	.	few	TRBJ2-1	CASSPGTFRTSEEQFF	TGCGCCAGCAGCCCAGGGACTTTCCGGACCAGTGAAGAGCAGTTCTTC
TRBV5-1	.	.	TRBJ2-3	CASSPLTRDTQYF	TGCGCCAGCAGCCCGTTGACAAGGGATACGCAGTATTTT
TRBV27	TRBD2	few	TRBJ2-1	CASSSSGGIHYNEQFF	TGTGCCAGCAGTTCTAGCGGGGGGATACATTACAATGAGCAGTTCTTC
TRBV3-1	TRBD1	.	TRBJ2-5	CASSQDGQGQETQYF	TGTGCCAGCAGCCAGGACGGACAGGGCCAAGAGACCCAGTACTTC
TRBV7-8	TRBD2	few	TRBJ2-3	CASSLGGAGVLPDTQYF	TGTGCCAGCAGCTTAGGTGGGGCGGGAGTACTCCCAGATACGCAGTATTTT
TRBV14	TRBD2	many	TRBJ2-7	CASSQDRRLAGNYEQYF	TGTGCCAGCAGCCAAGATAGAAGACTAGCGGGAAACTACGAGCAGTACTTC
TRBV5-1	TRBD2	.	TRBJ2-2	CASSLLAGGPKTGELFF	TGCGCCAGCAGCTTGTTAGCGGGAGGGCCGAAAACCGGGGAGCTGTTTTTT
TRBV15	.	few	TRBJ2-2	CATTPQGTGELFF	TGTGCCACCACCCCCCAGGGCACCGGGGAGCTGTTTTTT
TRBV20-1	.	.	TRBJ1-4	CSARTGYSNEKLFF	TGCAGTGCTAGGACAGGTTACTCTAATGAAAAACTGTTTTTT
TRBV7-2	.	.	TRBJ2-1	CASSPPPLVNEQFF	TGTGCCAGCAGTCCTCCCCCCCTAGTCAATGAGCAGTTCTTC
TRBV12-3/TRBV12-4	TRBD2	many	TRBJ2-1	CASSGTSGTYNEQFF	TGTGCCAGCAGCGGGACTAGCGGGACCTACAATGAGCAGTTCTTC
TRBV25-1	.	.	TRBJ2-5	CASSELGRGRAETQYF	TGTGCCAGCAGTGAATTAGGACGGGGAAGGGCGGAGACCCAGTACTTC
TRBV2	.	.	TRBJ2-1	CARRNAGGTYNEQFF	TGTGCCAGGAGGAACGCGGGCGGGACCTACAATGAGCAGTTCTTC
TRBV20-1	TRBD2	few	TRBJ2-5	CSSSGTNQETQYF	TGCAGCTCTTCCGGGACTAACCAAGAGACCCAGTACTTC
TRBV4-1	TRBD2	few	TRBJ2-1	CASSQESQRGYNEQFF	TGCGCCAGCAGCCAAGAGTCCCAGCGGGGGTACAATGAGCAGTTCTTC
TRBV10-3	.	.	TRBJ2-5	CAISEGSGPVTQETQYF	TGTGCCATCAGTGAGGGGAGCGGGCCAGTTACTCAAGAGACCCAGTACTTC
TRBV20-1	TRBD1	.	TRBJ1-5	CSATGQGAMSNQPQHF	TGCAGTGCTACTGGACAGGGGGCGATGAGCAATCAGCCCCAGCATTTT
TRBV2	.	.	TRBJ2-3	CASRKRGSSTDTQYF	TGTGCCAGCAGGAAACGGGGTTCTAGCACAGATACGCAGTATTTT
TRBV7-6	.	.	TRBJ1-3	CASSLMAPLASGTIYF	TGTGCCAGCAGCTTAATGGCCCCACTCGCTTCGGGCACCATATATTTT
TRBV7-8	.	.	TRBJ2-7	CASSFATYEQYF	TGTGCCAGCAGCTTCGCCACATACGAGCAGTACTTC